This TCR beta chain was profiled in a study of stem cell transplantation in POMP-related autoinflammatory disease. Study at large: Impaired MHC class I-dependent CD8+ differentiation was hypothesized from defective thymoproteasomes. Before transplant, CD4+ T cells skewed naive and CD8+ proportions were low.

PRAID combined immunodeficiency and autoinflammation. V gave up 5 bases and J gave up 6 bases; unmatched junction bases: 9. Germline V CDR1 and CDR2: SGHTA, FQGTGA. This CDR3 has 14 amino acids. The assay was immunoSEQ multiplex PCR, and TCRdb's table has in-frame clones only and misses some. The sample lists over 60,000 clones, under 95% occurring once. This sample comprised CD4+ T cells from PBMCs, obtained after stem cell transplantation. This receptor was identified in a human patient with POMP-related autoinflammation and immune dysregulation (PRAID). Some T cells may be graft donor cells. The chain uses TRBV7-3 and TRBJ2-7; TRBD2 aligns across 8 bases. In DNA form, the CDR3 reads TGTGCCAGCAGCCCCCGGAGCGGGAGTTTCGAGCAGTACTTC. Protein: CASSPRSGSFEQYF.